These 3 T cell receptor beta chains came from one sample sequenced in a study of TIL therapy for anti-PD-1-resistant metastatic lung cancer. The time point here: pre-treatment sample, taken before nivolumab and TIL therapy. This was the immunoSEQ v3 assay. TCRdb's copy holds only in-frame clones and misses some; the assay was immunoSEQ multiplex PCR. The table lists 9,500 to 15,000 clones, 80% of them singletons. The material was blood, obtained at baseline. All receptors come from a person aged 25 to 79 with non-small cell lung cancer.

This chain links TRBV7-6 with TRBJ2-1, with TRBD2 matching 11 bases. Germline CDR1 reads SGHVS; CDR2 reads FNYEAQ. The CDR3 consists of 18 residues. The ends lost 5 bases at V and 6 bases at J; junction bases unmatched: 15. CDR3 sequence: CASSPGLAGSLLSNEQFF. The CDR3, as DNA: TGTGCCAGCAGCCCCGGACTAGCGGGCTCTCTACTGTCCAATGAGCAGTTCTTC.

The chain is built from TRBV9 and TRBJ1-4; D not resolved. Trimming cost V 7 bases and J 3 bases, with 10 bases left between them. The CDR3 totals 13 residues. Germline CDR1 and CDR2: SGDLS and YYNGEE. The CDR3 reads CASRRASNEKLFF. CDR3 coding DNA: TGTGCCAGCCGGAGGGCCTCTAATGAAAAACTGTTTTTT. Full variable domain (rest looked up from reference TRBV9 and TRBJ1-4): DSGVTQTPKHLITATGQRVTLRCSPRSGDLSVYWYQQSLDQGLQFLIQYYNGEERAKGNILERFSAQQFPDLHSELNLSSLELGDSALYFCASRRASNEKLFFGSGTQLSVL.

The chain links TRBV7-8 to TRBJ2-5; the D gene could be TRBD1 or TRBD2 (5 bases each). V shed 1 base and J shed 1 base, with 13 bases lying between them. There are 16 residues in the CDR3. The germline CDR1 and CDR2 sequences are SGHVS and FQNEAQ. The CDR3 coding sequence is TGTGCCAGCAGCTTAGTGGTGTGGGACCCCCAAGAGACCCAGTACTTC. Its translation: CASSLVVWDPQETQYF.